This T cell receptor (beta chain) stems from a study of blood T cell repertoires in COVID-19. About the study: Both acute and convalescent COVID-19 samples were obtained from the United States, Italy and Spain. T cells, B-cell-depleted T cells, or PBMCs supplied cDNA or gDNA.

Germline V gene lookup returns CDR1 SGHRS and CDR2 YFSETQ. Trimming took off 0 bases at V and 8 bases at J, with 9 bases between the two ends. This CDR3 is 14 amino acids long. In the original processing: Using reference gene primer amplification, nucleated cell counts were estimated. Method: immunoSEQ multiplex PCR; TCRdb's copy keeps in-frame clones and lacks some. D and trimming were read from the DNA, whereas the V and J calls and clone size are those reported in that table. The sample includes about 80,000 clones, around 79% seen only once; the top ten take 10% to 15%. The chain joins TRBV5-1 to TRBJ1-6, with D perhaps TRBD1 (6 bases). Sequenced sample: peripheral blood. The receptor comes from a man aged 80 or over with acute or convalescent COVID-19. The DNA of the CDR3 is TGCGCCAGCAGCTTGGGTAGGGGGTATTCACCCCTCCACTTT. Its translation: CASSLGRGYSPLHF.